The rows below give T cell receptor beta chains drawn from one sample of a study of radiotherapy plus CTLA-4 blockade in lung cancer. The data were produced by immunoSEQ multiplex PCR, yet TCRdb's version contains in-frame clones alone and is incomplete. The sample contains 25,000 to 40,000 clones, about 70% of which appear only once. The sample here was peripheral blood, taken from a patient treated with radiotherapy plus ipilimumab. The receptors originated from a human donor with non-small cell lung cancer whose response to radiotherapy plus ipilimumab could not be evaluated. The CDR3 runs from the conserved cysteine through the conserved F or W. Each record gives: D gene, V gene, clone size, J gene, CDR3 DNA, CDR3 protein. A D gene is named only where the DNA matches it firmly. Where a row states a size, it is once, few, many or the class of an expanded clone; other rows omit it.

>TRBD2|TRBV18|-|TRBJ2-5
TGTGCCAGCTCACCAGGACTAGGGGAGACCCAGTACTTC
CASSPGLGETQYF
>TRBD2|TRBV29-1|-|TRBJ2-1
TGCAGCGTTGAAGATCAGCGGGGGGGGGCGGATGAGCAGTTCTTC
CSVEDQRGGADEQFF
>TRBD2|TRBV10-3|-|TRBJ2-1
TGTGCCATCAGCCCTGCTCCCGGGACTAGCGGGAGTTTTATCCATGAGCAGTTCTTC
CAISPAPGTSGSFIHEQFF
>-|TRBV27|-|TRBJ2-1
TGTGCCAGCAGTTTCACCTTGGGAGTGGGTAATGAGCAGTTCTTC
CASSFTLGVGNEQFF
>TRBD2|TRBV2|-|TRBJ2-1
TGTGCCAGCAGAAGACTAGCGGGCGCGCAGTTCTTC
CASRRLAGAQFF
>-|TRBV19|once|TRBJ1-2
TGTGCCAGTAGTATTACATCTAACTATGGCTACACCTTC
CASSITSNYGYTF
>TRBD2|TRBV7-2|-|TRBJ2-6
TGTGCCAGCAGCCCGGGGGGTAATGGGGCCAACGTCCTGACTTTC
CASSPGGNGANVLTF
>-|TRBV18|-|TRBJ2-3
TGTGCCAGCTCACCACCGTCAAGCGATTACACAGATACGCAGTATTTT
CASSPPSSDYTDTQYF
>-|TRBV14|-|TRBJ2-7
TGTGCCAGCAGCCCAATACAAACAGCCGTCCACGTCGAGCAGTACTTC
CASSPIQTAVHVEQYF
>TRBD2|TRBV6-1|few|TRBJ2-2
TGTGCCAGCAGTTTGGGACTAGCGGCCGGGGAGCTGTTTTTT
CASSLGLAAGELFF
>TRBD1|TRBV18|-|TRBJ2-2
TGTGCCAGCTCACCACCGGGACAGGGGATCACCGGGGAGCTGTTTTTT
CASSPPGQGITGELFF
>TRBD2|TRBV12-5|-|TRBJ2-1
TGTGCTAGTGGTTTGGTACTAACGGGACTAGCGGGAGGGCCTTGGGAGCAGTTCTTC
CASGLVLTGLAGGPWEQFF
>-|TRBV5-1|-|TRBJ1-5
TGCGCCAGCAGCTTGAAACTCCGGGAACAGGGTGGTAATCAGCCCCAGCATTTT
CASSLKLREQGGNQPQHF
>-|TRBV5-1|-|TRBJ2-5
TGCGCCAGCAGCTTGTTTACGGGCCAAGAGACCCAGTACTTC
CASSLFTGQETQYF
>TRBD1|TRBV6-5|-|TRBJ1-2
TGTGCCAGCAGCCAGACCGGGACAGGGGATGGCTACACCTTC
CASSQTGTGDGYTF
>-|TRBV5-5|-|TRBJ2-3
TGTGCCAGCAGCTTCGGGGACACAGATACGCAGTATTTT
CASSFGDTDTQYF
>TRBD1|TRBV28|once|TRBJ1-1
TGTGCCAGCAGTTTTCCAGGGGGAAAGGCTGAAGCTTTCTTT
CASSFPGGKAEAFF
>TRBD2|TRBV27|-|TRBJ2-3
TGTGCCAGCAGGGCCTTAGCGGGCATGGCTCACACAGATACGCAGTATTTT
CASRALAGMAHTDTQYF
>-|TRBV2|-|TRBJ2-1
TGTGCCAGCAGTGAAAACGGACTGTACAATGAGCAGTTCTTC
CASSENGLYNEQFF
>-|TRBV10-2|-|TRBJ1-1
TGCGCCAGCAGTGAGTCTACAGGCACGGCTTTCTTT
CASSESTGTAFF
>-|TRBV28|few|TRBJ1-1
TGTGCCAGCATCTGGGGCAGGGCTGCCACTGAAGCTTTCTTT
CASIWGRAATEAFF
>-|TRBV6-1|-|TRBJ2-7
TGTGCCAGCAGTGAAGGTAACGGGGTATCCTATTCCTACGAGCAGTACTTC
CASSEGNGVSYSYEQYF
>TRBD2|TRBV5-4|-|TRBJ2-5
TGTGCCAGCAGCCTTCCGACTAGCGCCCAAGAGACCCAGTACTTC
CASSLPTSAQETQYF
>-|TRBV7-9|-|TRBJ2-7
TGTGCCAGCAGCTTAGCCAGGGGAGAGCAGTACTTC
CASSLARGEQYF
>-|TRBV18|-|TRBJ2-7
TGTGCCAGCTCACCAAAGGAGGCTAGCTCCTACGAGCAGTACTTC
CASSPKEASSYEQYF
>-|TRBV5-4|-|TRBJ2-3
TGTGCCAGCAGCCAAGGAGGGGCATCAGATACGCAGTATTTT
CASSQGGASDTQYF
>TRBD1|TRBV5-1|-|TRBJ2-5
TGCGCCAGCAGCTTGGGGGACAGGGGGGAGACCCAGTACTTC
CASSLGDRGETQYF
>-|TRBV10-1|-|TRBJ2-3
TGCGCCAGCAGTGTCCCGACCCGGGAAAATACGCAGTATTTT
CASSVPTRENTQYF
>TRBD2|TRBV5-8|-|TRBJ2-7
TGTGCCAGCAGCTTGGGGCTAGCGGGAGTGGACGAGCAGTACTTC
CASSLGLAGVDEQYF
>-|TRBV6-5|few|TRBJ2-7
TGTGCCAGCAGTTCGTTGGGGGGCGAGCAGTACTTC
CASSSLGGEQYF
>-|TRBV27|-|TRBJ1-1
TGTGCCAGCAGTCGAAGTACGGGACACGCAAACACTGAAGCTTTCTTT
CASSRSTGHANTEAFF
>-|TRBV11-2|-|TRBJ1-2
TGTGCCAGCAGCTTAGAAACAGGGCTCTATGGCTACACCTTC
CASSLETGLYGYTF
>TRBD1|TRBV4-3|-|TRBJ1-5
TGCGCCAGCAGCCTTGGACAGGCCAATCAGCCCCAGCATTTT
CASSLGQANQPQHF
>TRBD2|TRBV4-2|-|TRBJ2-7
TGTGCCAGCAGCCAAGAGGTAGGCGGGAGGGCCTACGAGCAGTACTTC
CASSQEVGGRAYEQYF
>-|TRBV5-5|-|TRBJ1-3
TGTGCCAGCAGCTTGGGGGGCCCTGGAAACACCATATATTTT
CASSLGGPGNTIYF
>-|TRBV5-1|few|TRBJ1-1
TGCGCCAGCAGCTTGGTGTCGAGTACAGGGCACACTGAAGCTTTCTTT
CASSLVSSTGHTEAFF
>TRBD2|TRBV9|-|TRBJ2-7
TGTGCCAGCAGCGTAGAGGCGGGAGGGCCGGTCCACGAGCAGTACTTC
CASSVEAGGPVHEQYF
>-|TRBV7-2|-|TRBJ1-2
TGTGCCAGCAGCTTAGCGCGAGGGGCTGGGGGCGGCTACACCTTC
CASSLARGAGGGYTF
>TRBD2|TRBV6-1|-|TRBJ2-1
TGTGCCAGCAGAAAAACTAGCGGCATTTACAATGAGCAGTTCTTC
CASRKTSGIYNEQFF
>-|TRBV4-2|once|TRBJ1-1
TGTGCCAGCAGCCTCCGGGAGGGTTCTGAAGCTTTCTTT
CASSLREGSEAFF
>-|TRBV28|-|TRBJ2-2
TGTGCCAGCAGTTTATCACGTCAGGGCACCGGGGAGCTGTTTTTT
CASSLSRQGTGELFF
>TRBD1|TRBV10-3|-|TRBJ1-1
TGTGCCATCAGTGAGGGAGTGGGCAGGGGGCGACTAGGCACTGAAGCTTTCTTT
CAISEGVGRGRLGTEAFF
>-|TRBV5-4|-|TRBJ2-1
TGTGCCAGCAGCTTGGCCAGACTAAGACAGTTCTTC
CASSLARLRQFF
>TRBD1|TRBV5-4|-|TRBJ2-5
TGTGCCAGCAGCTCGACAGGGGCCGGAAGAGAGACCCAGTACTTC
CASSSTGAGRETQYF
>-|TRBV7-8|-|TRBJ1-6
TGTGCCAGCAGCTTAGCCAGGGATAATTCACCCCTCCACTTT
CASSLARDNSPLHF
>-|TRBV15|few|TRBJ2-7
TGTGCCACCAGCACATGGGGGGTCTCCTACGAGCAGTACTTC
CATSTWGVSYEQYF
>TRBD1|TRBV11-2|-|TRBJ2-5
TGTGCCAGCAGCTTCCCCCGTGGGACAGGAGGCGGGACCCAGTACTTC
CASSFPRGTGGGTQYF
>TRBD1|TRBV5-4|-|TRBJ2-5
TGTGCCAGCAGCACTGGGACAGGGGGGATCCAAGAGACCCAGTACTTC
CASSTGTGGIQETQYF
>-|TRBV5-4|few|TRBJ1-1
TGTGCCAGCAGCTTGGAAAATCAGGGAACTGAAGCTTTCTTT
CASSLENQGTEAFF
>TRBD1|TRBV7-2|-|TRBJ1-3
TGTGCCAGCAGCCCCTGGGGGACAGGCGAAAACACCATATATTTT
CASSPWGTGENTIYF
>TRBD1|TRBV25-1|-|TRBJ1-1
TGTGCCAGCAGTGAAGTCTACAGGGGCTCAGCTTTCTTT
CASSEVYRGSAFF
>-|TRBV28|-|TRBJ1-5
TGTGCCAGCAGTTTATCGTCCGCGGCCTATCAGCCCCAGCATTTT
CASSLSSAAYQPQHF
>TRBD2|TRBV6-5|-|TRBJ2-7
TGTGCTTCTCAGCGGGGAAGCTCCTACGAGCAGTACTTC
CASQRGSSYEQYF